The 29 T cell receptor beta chains below all came from one sample that was sequenced in a study of cytomegalovirus exposure and HLA in healthy donors. PCR employed 60 Vbeta and 13 Jbeta primers. Assay: immunoSEQ multiplex PCR; the TCRdb copy retains only in-frame clones and omits some. The sample lists more than 100,000 clones; about three quarters were seen once. The material sequenced was PBMCs. These receptors originate from a woman in her thirties or forties in good health and CMV-seropositive.

The chain is built from TRBV16 and TRBJ1-1; D uncertain. Germline lookup yields CDR1 KGHSY and CDR2 FQNENV. The CDR3 is 13 residues long. Trimming shortened V by 4 bases and J by 1 base, and 7 bases separated the two germline ends. CDR3 nucleotide sequence: TGTGCCAGCAGCCGGCGGGAGAACACTGAAGCTTTCTTT. Residues: CASSRRENTEAFF.

V gene TRBV29-1 combines with J gene TRBJ2-3, with D perhaps matching TRBD1 (6 bases). Germline CDR1 is SQVTM and CDR2 is ANQGSEA. Between the trimmed V and J ends, which lost 7 bases and 1 base, there was a span of 15 bases. CDR3 length: 14 residues. The CDR3 nucleotides are TGCAGCGCTCCACCTCAGGGGCGCACAGATACGCAGTATTTT. Protein product: CSAPPQGRTDTQYF.

The V call is TRBV11-1, the J call TRBJ2-5; 8 nucleotides align to TRBD2. The CDR3 spans 15 residues. Unmatched junction bases numbered 4, after V lost 0 bases and J lost 4 bases. Germline CDR1 and CDR2: SGHAT and FQDESV (reference sequence). This chain's CDR3 is CASSLAAGGGETQYF. CDR3 DNA: TGTGCCAGCAGCTTAGCGGCGGGGGGCGGAGAGACCCAGTACTTC.

The chain links TRBV2 to TRBJ2-3; 7 positions match TRBD1. The V segment lost 8 bases and the J segment 0 bases; nucleotides outside the gene matches: 2. From germline, CDR1 is SNHLY and CDR2 FYNNEI. The CDR3 extends over 13 amino acids. CDR3 in amino acids: CASGGQSTDTQYF. CDR3 DNA sequence: TGTGCCAGCGGGGGACAGAGCACAGATACGCAGTATTTT.

This rearrangement joins TRBV5-4 to TRBJ2-3; 12 positions match TRBD2. Germline CDR1 and CDR2: SGHNT and YYREEE (reference sequence). There are 18 residues in the CDR3. J lost 2 bases, V lost 3 bases, and 10 bases had no gene match. The DNA for the CDR3 is TGTGCCAGCAGCTCACGGACTAGCGGGGAGACCTACACAGATACGCAGTATTTT. It specifies CASSSRTSGETYTDTQYF.

Only one count was recorded for this clone. The chain recombines TRBV5-6 with TRBJ1-2; the D is unclear. The V gene lost 0 bases and the J gene lost 6 bases, with 6 bases spanning the gap. The CDR3 consists of 12 residues. Germline values: CDR1 SGHDT, CDR2 YYEEEE. The CDR3 region has the DNA TGTGCCAGCAGCTTGGGCGCGGATGGCTACACCTTC. Translation: CASSLGADGYTF.

This chain links TRBV18 with TRBJ2-7, with D possibly matching TRBD2 (6 bases). Looked up from germline, CDR1 is KGHSH and CDR2 is LQKENI. V was shortened by 6 bases and J by 5 bases, with 23 bases between the two germline ends. CDR3 size: 16 residues. Here the CDR3 DNA reads TGTGCCAGCTCGTCCAACGCAGGCGCGCCGGGGGACGAGCAGTACTTC. Translated: CASSSNAGAPGDEQYF.

The chain uses TRBV19 and TRBJ1-6; 11 nucleotides line up with TRBD1. J was trimmed by 8 bases and V by 9 bases; bases with no gene match: 9. CDR1 and CDR2 (germline): LNHDA, SQIVND (reference sequence). The CDR3 sequence is 15 residues long. The CDR3 region has the DNA TGTGCCAGCGCTCGGGACAGGGGGAACGATTCACCCCTCCACTTT. This sequence encodes CASARDRGNDSPLHF. The whole variable domain, remainder taken from reference TRBV19 and TRBJ1-6, is DGGITQSPKYLFRKEGQNVTLSCEQNLNHDAMYWYRQDPGQGLRLIYYSQIVNDFQKGDIAEGYSVSREKKESFPLTVTSAQKNPTAFYLCASARDRGNDSPLHFGNGTRLTVT.

This clone was observed a single time. The gene calls are TRBV6-4 and TRBJ1-1; 7 positions match TRBD1. The CDR3 contains 17 residues. Germline V gene data show CDR1 as MRHNA and CDR2 as SNTAGT. V shed 8 bases, J shed 3 bases, and the junction held 18 bases outside the gene matches. The CDR3 nucleotides are TGTGCCAGCCCCGACTCTGAGGTTTCAGGGGGGTACACTGAAGCTTTCTTT. Residues: CASPDSEVSGGYTEAFF.

The genes are TRBV19 and TRBJ2-2; maybe TRBD2 (7 bases). Germline CDR1 LNHDA, CDR2 SQIVND (reference sequence). This CDR3 contains 14 residues. Trimming pared 6 bases from V and 6 bases from J, leaving 14 bases between. This CDR3 is CASRAGAGAGELFF. For the CDR3, the DNA is TGTGCCAGTAGGGCGGGGGCGGGCGCCGGGGAGCTGTTTTTT.

This chain links TRBV5-1 with TRBJ1-2; 7 bases fit TRBD1. V was pared by 4 bases and J by 3 bases, with 9 bases of the junction left unmatched. Germline-derived CDR1 and CDR2 are SGHRS and YFSETQ. The CDR3 contains 15 residues. The CDR3, as DNA: TGCGCCAGCAGCGCAGCAGGGACAGCCTACTATGGCTACACCTTC. Its protein product is CASSAAGTAYYGYTF.

The chain couples TRBV7-2 to TRBJ2-1; a possible D gene is TRBD2 (5 bases). Looked up from germline, CDR1 is SGHTA and CDR2 is FQGNSA. Trimming stripped 8 bases from V and 11 bases from J, with 13 bases between. This CDR3 spans 11 amino acids. Written as DNA, the CDR3 is TGTGCCAGCGCCGGGGAATCCAAGCAGTTCTTC. Translation: CASAGESKQFF.

This chain uses TRBV27 with TRBJ2-1, with D possibly being TRBD1 (6 bases). The CDR3 totals 19 residues. Germline CDR1 reads MNHEY; CDR2 reads SMNVEV (reference sequence). V lost 5 bases to trimming and J lost 3 bases, with 26 bases between them. The CDR3 spells CASSTSPPSGTIFYNEQFF. The CDR3 DNA follows: TGTGCCAGCAGTACCAGCCCCCCATCCGGGACAATATTCTACAATGAGCAGTTCTTC.

In its sample, this clone was seen a few times. Distinct nucleotide sequences in the sample also encode this CDR3. The chain joins TRBV5-4 to TRBJ2-1, with 9 bases that match TRBD1. The V segment lost 2 bases and the J segment 3 bases; nucleotides outside the gene matches: 3. This CDR3 region has 15 residues. Germline CDR1 SGHNT, CDR2 YYREEE (reference sequence). The chain's CDR3 is CASSLPGQGYNEQFF. CDR3 DNA: TGTGCCAGCAGCTTACCGGGACAGGGCTACAATGAGCAGTTCTTC.

CDR3 bases: TGTGCCAGCAGCTTAGCGTGGGGCCGCCAGGAGACCCAGTACTTC. It encodes CASSLAWGRQETQYF. This rearrangement joins TRBV7-6 to TRBJ2-5; possibly TRBD1 for D (5 bases). V lost 0 bases to trimming and J lost 5 bases, with 13 bases between them. The CDR3 runs 15 residues. From germline, CDR1 is SGHVS and CDR2 FNYEAQ.

The gene calls are TRBV29-1 and TRBJ2-3; a possible D gene is TRBD1 (5 bases). The CDR3 has 15 residues. With 6 bases removed from V and 6 bases from J, the gap between germline ends came to 22 bases. The germline V gene has CDR1 SQVTM and CDR2 ANQGSEA. Written as DNA, the CDR3 is TGCAGCGTCTCTGTGGGGCTCCTCGGCGCGGATACGCAGTATTTT. Encoded protein: CSVSVGLLGADTQYF.

There are a few counts of this clone. V usage is TRBV25-1 and J usage is TRBJ2-2, with D possibly being TRBD1 (5 bases). Germline V gene data show CDR1 as MGHDK and CDR2 as SYGVNS. The CDR3 totals 13 residues. Trimming removed 6 bases from V and 6 bases from J, with 11 bases in between. The CDR3 sequence is CASSLQGAGELFF. For the CDR3, the DNA is TGTGCCAGCAGCCTTCAGGGTGCCGGGGAGCTGTTTTTT.

About this clone: One end of the junction fails to match germline, which may point to a read error. The chain joins TRBV5-1 to TRBJ2-3, with 7 bases that match TRBD2. The CDR3 contains 17 residues. The germline V gene has CDR1 SGHRS and CDR2 YFSETQ. The CDR3 spells CASTLESSGVSTDTQYF. CDR3 in DNA: TGCGCCAGCACCTTGGAGTCTAGCGGCGTTAGCACAGATACGCAGTATTTT.

Points on this clone: Other DNA sequences from this sample encode an identical CDR3 as well. The chain has TRBV7-2 and TRBJ1-6; 9 bases align to TRBD1. This CDR3 is built from 15 residues. With V trimmed by 1 base and J by 7 bases, 2 bases remained unmatched. Germline CDR1 reads SGHTA; CDR2 reads FQGNSA. The CDR3 nucleotides are TGTGCCAGCAGCTTAGTGGGACAGGGAAATTCACCCCTCCACTTT. Its translation: CASSLVGQGNSPLHF.

This sequence joins TRBV4-1 and TRBJ1-2; TRBD1 agrees at 8 bases. The CDR3 has 14 amino acids. With V trimmed by 4 bases and J by 6 bases, 7 bases remained unmatched. The V gene's germline CDR1 is MGHRA and CDR2 YSYEKL. CDR3: CASSPRGLDHGYTF. The CDR3 DNA reads TGCGCCAGCAGCCCCAGGGGGCTTGATCATGGCTACACCTTC.

The chain is built from TRBV5-4 and TRBJ2-3; possible D gene TRBD2, 7 bases. Trimming took off 4 bases at V and 4 bases at J, with 25 bases between the two ends. Germline V gene data show CDR1 as SGHNT and CDR2 as YYREEE (reference sequence). The CDR3 covers 18 residues. CDR3 sequence reads: CASSPSAGAPHVPDTQYF. CDR3 nucleotides: TGTGCCAGCAGCCCTTCTGCGGGGGCCCCGCACGTACCAGATACGCAGTATTTT.

The rearrangement links TRBV15 to TRBJ1-2, with a tentative D call TRBD1 (5 bases). Deletions cut 0 bases from V and 5 bases from J, with 13 bases between. The CDR3 consists of 15 residues. Germline V gene data show CDR1 as LNHNV and CDR2 as YYDKDF (reference sequence). The CDR3 DNA reads as TGTGCCACCAGCAGAGATCGGGGGTTCGGGTATGGCTACACCTTC. Translation: CATSRDRGFGYGYTF.

This rearrangement joins TRBV5-4 to TRBJ2-3; TRBD2 matches at 10 bases. The ends lost 5 bases at V and 1 base at J; junction bases unmatched: 4. CDR1 and CDR2 (germline): SGHNT, YYREEE (reference sequence). The CDR3 is 15 amino acids. The CDR3 nucleotides are TGTGCCAGCAGTTCCGGGACTAGCGGCACAGATACGCAGTATTTT. This sequence encodes CASSSGTSGTDTQYF.

V gene TRBV19 combines with J gene TRBJ1-1; 7 bases agree with TRBD1. Trimming removed 5 bases from V and 0 bases from J; junction bases left unmatched: 6. In germline, CDR1 is LNHDA, CDR2 SQIVND (reference sequence). The CDR3 spans 15 residues. The CDR3 spells CASSSPTGMNTEAFF. DNA of the CDR3: TGTGCCAGTAGTTCCCCGACAGGGATGAACACTGAAGCTTTCTTT.

In the case of this clone: The junction departs from the called germline gene at one end, perhaps through a read error. The CDR3 spells CASTYWGQSYNEQFF. CDR3 DNA sequence: TGTGCCAGCACTTACTGGGGGCAATCATACAATGAGCAGTTCTTC. The rearrangement uses TRBV6-5 and TRBJ2-1, with D possibly being TRBD1 (6 bases). Germline V gene lookup returns CDR1 MNHEY and CDR2 SVGAGI. The CDR3 runs 15 residues.

The chain links TRBV2 to TRBJ2-7, with TRBD1 identical over 7 bases. The CDR3 is made up of 14 amino acids. The trim removed 5 bases at V and 2 bases at J, leaving 6 bases unmatched. CDR1 is SNHLY and CDR2 is FYNNEI in the germline V gene. CDR3: CASSLDRRTYEQYF. The CDR3 DNA sequence: TGTGCCAGCAGTCTGGACAGGAGGACCTACGAGCAGTACTTC.

This chain connects TRBV4-3 to TRBJ1-6; 7 nucleotides line up with TRBD1. The V gene's germline CDR1 is LGHNA and CDR2 YSLEER. The trim removed 2 bases at V and 9 bases at J, leaving 4 bases unmatched. The CDR3 spans 14 residues. The CDR3 region has the DNA TGCGCCAGCAGCCAAAATGACAGGGTTTCACCCCTCCACTTT. This encodes CASSQNDRVSPLHF.

V is TRBV11-3 and J is TRBJ1-1, with TRBD1 as a possible D gene (5 bases). V was clipped by 3 bases and J by 1 base, with 12 bases between them. The CDR3 sequence is 15 residues long. CDR1 is SGHNT, CDR2 YENEEA, per germline. The chain's CDR3 is CASSLSTGSNTEAFF. The CDR3 DNA reads as TGTGCCAGCAGCTTGAGCACAGGCTCGAACACTGAAGCTTTCTTT.

J is TRBJ1-1 and V is TRBV4-2; D uncertain. Per germline, CDR1 LGHNA and CDR2 YNFKEQ. This CDR3 has 14 residues. Trimming removed 3 bases from V and 0 bases from J, with 8 bases in between. CDR3 coding DNA: TGTGCCAGCAGCCAGGGAGACCTGAACACTGAAGCTTTCTTT. It yields the protein CASSQGDLNTEAFF.